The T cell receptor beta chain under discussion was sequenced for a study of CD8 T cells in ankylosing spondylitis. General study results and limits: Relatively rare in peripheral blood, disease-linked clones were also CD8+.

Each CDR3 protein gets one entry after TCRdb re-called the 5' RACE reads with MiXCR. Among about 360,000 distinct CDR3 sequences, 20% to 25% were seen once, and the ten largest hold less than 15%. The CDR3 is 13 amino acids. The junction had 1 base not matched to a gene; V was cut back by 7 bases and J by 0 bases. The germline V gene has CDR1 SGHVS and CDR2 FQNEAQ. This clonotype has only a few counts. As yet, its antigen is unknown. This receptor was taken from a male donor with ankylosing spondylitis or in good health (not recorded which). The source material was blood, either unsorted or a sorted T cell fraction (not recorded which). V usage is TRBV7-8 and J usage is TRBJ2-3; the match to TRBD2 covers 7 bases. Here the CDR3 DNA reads TGTGCCAGCACCGGGGGGAGCACAGATACGCAGTATTTT. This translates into CASTGGSTDTQYF.